A single sample is the source of the 18 T cell receptor beta chains below, sequenced in a study of blood T cells in healthy people across ages. A second roughly 7 to 11 cycle PCR used barcoded and J-beta primers. Via MiXCR, TCRdb re-called the 5' RACE reads, giving one row per CDR3 protein. The sample has almost 1 million distinct CDR3 sequences, just over 50% seen once; the top ten hold roughly 23%. The sequenced material came from blood. These receptors came from a woman aged 55-75 years in good health.

The V call is TRBV7-2, the J call TRBJ2-1, with D tentatively TRBD2 (5 bases). This CDR3 is built from 14 residues. With 4 bases removed from V and 2 bases from J, the gap between germline ends came to 9 bases. Per the germline V gene, CDR1 is SGHTA and CDR2 is FQGNSA. CDR3 sequence: CASSSSRAYNEQFF. The DNA of the CDR3 is TGTGCCAGCAGCTCCTCGAGGGCCTACAATGAGCAGTTCTTC.

For this clonotype: Possible read error: a much larger clone is one base away. V usage is TRBV15 and J usage is TRBJ2-4; D is unresolved. The CDR3 runs 12 residues. Germline loops: CDR1 LNHNV, CDR2 YYDKDF (reference sequence). The CDR3 DNA reads as TGTGCCACCAACAGAGGTCCCGCCATTCAGTACTTC. Its translation is CATNRGPAIQYF.

The J gene is TRBJ2-1, the V gene TRBV28; 7 bases are shared with TRBD2. The ends lost 4 bases at V and 8 bases at J; junction bases unmatched: 11. Germline V gene data show CDR1 as MDHEN and CDR2 as SYDVKM. The CDR3 is 15 amino acids. CDR3 nucleotide sequence: TGTGCCAGCAGTTCCCGGGAGGCCCTGGGCGATGAGCAGTTCTTC. Protein product: CASSSREALGDEQFF.

The chain carries TRBV29-1 and TRBJ1-1; D not resolved. Trimming cost V 1 base and J 4 bases, with 13 bases left between them. CDR1 and CDR2 from the germline V gene are SQVTM and ANQGSEA. The CDR3 covers 14 residues. CDR3 sequence (DNA): TGCAGCGTTGAAGGTACGGATGCGAGCACTGAAGCTTTCTTT. Translated: CSVEGTDASTEAFF. The full variable domain, in which reference TRBV29-1 and TRBJ1-1 provide the parts outside the CDR3, is SAVISQKPSRDICQRGTSLTIQCQVDSQVTMMFWYRQQPGQSLTLIATANQGSEATYESGFVIDKFPISRPNLTFSTLTVSNMSPEDSSIYLCSVEGTDASTEAFFGQGTRLTVV.

This chain links TRBV27 with TRBJ2-2; D gene ambiguous. This CDR3 contains 14 residues. CDR1 is MNHEY, CDR2 SMNVEV, per germline (reference sequence). The ends were cut back, 6 bases at V and 8 bases at J, with 16 bases in the middle. The CDR3 DNA follows: TGTGCCAGCAGCCAAATGTGGACCCCGGGGGAGCTGTTTTTT. Protein: CASSQMWTPGELFF.

For this clonotype: One end of the junction varies from germline; a read error may be responsible. The J gene is TRBJ2-5, the V gene TRBV5-1; no reliable D call. The DNA end is a closer match to TRBJ2-7, so the J assignment may be wrong. The CDR3 extends over 11 amino acids. CDR1 and CDR2 (germline): SGHRS, YFSETQ. The CDR3 loop is CTSSLGYEQYF. The CDR3 nucleotides are TGCACCAGCAGCCTGGGGTACGAGCAGTACTTC.

This chain uses TRBV12-3 or TRBV12-4 with TRBJ2-5; D is uncertain. V dropped 3 bases and J dropped 11 bases, with 13 bases sitting between them. CDR3 length equals 12 residues. DNA for the CDR3: TGTGCCAGCAGTTTTGGCCTTCCGGAGCAGTACTTC. The encoded protein is CASSFGLPEQYF.

To note about this clonotype: One end of the junction varies from germline; a read error may be responsible. This chain connects TRBV28 to TRBJ1-5; no firm D call. The CDR3 covers 14 residues. Germline V gene data show CDR1 as MDHEN and CDR2 as SYDVKM. DNA of the CDR3: TGTGCCAGCGATTATCGCAATAGCGATCAGCCCCAGCATTTT. It is translated as CASDYRNSDQPQHF.

The V and J genes are TRBV29-1 and TRBJ2-2; no definite D call. Germline V gene data show CDR1 as SQVTM and CDR2 as ANQGSEA. The CDR3 extends over 15 amino acids. Trimming removed 2 bases from V and 4 bases from J, with 14 bases in between. The CDR3: CSVEMVKRGTGELFF. DNA for the CDR3: TGCAGCGTTGAAATGGTCAAGCGAGGCACCGGGGAGCTGTTTTTT.

This chain joins TRBV6-5 and TRBJ2-1, with 7 bases lining up with TRBD2. Germline CDR1 and CDR2: MNHEY and SVGAGI. The CDR3 has 15 residues. The V segment lost 5 bases and the J segment 8 bases; nucleotides outside the gene matches: 12. CDR3 sequence reads: CASSPPGGAQHEQFF. CDR3 nucleotides: TGTGCCAGCAGTCCCCCGGGGGGAGCCCAGCATGAGCAGTTCTTC.

Only a few counts were recorded for this clonotype. V gene TRBV12-3 or TRBV12-4 combines with J gene TRBJ2-3; D unclear. The CDR3 has 10 residues. With 4 bases removed from V and 7 bases from J, the gap between germline ends came to 3 bases. The CDR3 DNA sequence: TGTGCCAGCAGTTCTTATACGCAGTATTTT. It yields the protein CASSSYTQYF.

The chain combines TRBV27 with TRBJ2-3; 8 bases align to TRBD1. From germline, CDR1 is MNHEY and CDR2 SMNVEV (reference sequence). The CDR3 is 15 residues long. V shed 6 bases and J 2 bases; nucleotides not matched to a gene: 7. In DNA, the CDR3 is TGTGCCAGCAGCCAGGACAGGGTTAACACAGATACGCAGTATTTT. It codes for CASSQDRVNTDTQYF.

The chain recombines TRBV6-2 or TRBV6-3 with TRBJ2-5; 7 bases fit TRBD1. CDR3 length: 15 amino acids. Trimming took 5 bases from V and 4 from J; bases not matched to a gene: 10. CDR1 is MNHEY, CDR2 SVGEGT, per germline. CDR3 loop: CASSRTGLLLETQYF. The CDR3 region has the DNA TGTGCCAGCAGTCGGACAGGCCTGCTTTTAGAGACCCAGTACTTC.

This clonotype has more than one count but fewer than ten. V gene TRBV25-1 combines with J gene TRBJ1-2, with 7 bases matching TRBD1. Looked up from germline, CDR1 is MGHDK and CDR2 is SYGVNS. V shed 7 bases, J shed 2 bases, and the junction held 10 bases outside the gene matches. The CDR3 is made up of 15 amino acids. For the CDR3, the DNA is TGTGCCAGCACCCAGACAGGGACATCGAACTATGGCTACACCTTC. This sequence encodes CASTQTGTSNYGYTF.

The CDR3: CSESGRTQETQYF. CDR3 sequence (DNA): TGCTCCGAAAGCGGGAGGACCCAAGAGACCCAGTACTTC. This chain uses TRBV20-1 with TRBJ2-5, with 9 bases identical to TRBD2. Germline V gene data show CDR1 as DFQATT and CDR2 as SNEGSKA (reference sequence). There are 13 residues in the CDR3.

The chain carries TRBV7-2 and TRBJ2-4; D could derive from TRBD1 or TRBD2 (5 bases each). Trimming cost V 2 bases and J 7 bases, with 18 bases left between them. Germline loops: CDR1 SGHTA, CDR2 FQGNSA. The CDR3 is 16 amino acids. The CDR3 DNA reads TGTGCCAGCAGCTTAAGGGTTTGGGAGCCAGGGAACATTCAGTACTTC. It is translated as CASSLRVWEPGNIQYF.

The genes are TRBV7-2 and TRBJ2-3, with 7 bases lining up with TRBD2. Germline values: CDR1 SGHTA, CDR2 FQGNSA. Trimming at V came to 5 bases and at J to 1 base, leaving 15 bases not matched to a gene. The CDR3 extends over 18 amino acids. Here the CDR3 reads CASSLIAGTTQGTDTQYF. DNA of the CDR3: TGTGCCAGCAGCCTTATAGCCGGGACTACTCAGGGCACAGATACGCAGTATTTT.

This clonotype was counted ten times or more. This chain uses TRBV10-3 with TRBJ2-3; 7 bases agree with TRBD1. Trimming removed 6 bases from V and 7 bases from J; junction bases left unmatched: 19. CDR1 and CDR2 from the germline V gene are ENHRY and SYGVKD. The CDR3 is made up of 17 amino acids. As DNA, the CDR3 is TGTGCCATCAGCCACCCTCGACAGGGTGGGGGAGTAAATACGCAGTATTTT. Encoded protein: CAISHPRQGGGVNTQYF.